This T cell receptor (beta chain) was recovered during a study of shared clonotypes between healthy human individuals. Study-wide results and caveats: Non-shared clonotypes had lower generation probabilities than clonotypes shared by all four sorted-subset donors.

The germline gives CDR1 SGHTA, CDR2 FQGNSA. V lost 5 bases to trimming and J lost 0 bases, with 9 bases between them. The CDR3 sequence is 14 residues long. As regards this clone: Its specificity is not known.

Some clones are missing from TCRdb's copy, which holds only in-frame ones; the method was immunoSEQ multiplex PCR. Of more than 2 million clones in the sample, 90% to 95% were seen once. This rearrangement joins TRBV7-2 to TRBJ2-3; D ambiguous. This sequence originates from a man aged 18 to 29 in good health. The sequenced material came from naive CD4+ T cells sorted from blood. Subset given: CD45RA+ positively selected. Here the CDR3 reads CASSQDKSTDTQYF. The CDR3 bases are TGTGCCAGCAGCCAAGACAAGAGCACAGATACGCAGTATTTT.